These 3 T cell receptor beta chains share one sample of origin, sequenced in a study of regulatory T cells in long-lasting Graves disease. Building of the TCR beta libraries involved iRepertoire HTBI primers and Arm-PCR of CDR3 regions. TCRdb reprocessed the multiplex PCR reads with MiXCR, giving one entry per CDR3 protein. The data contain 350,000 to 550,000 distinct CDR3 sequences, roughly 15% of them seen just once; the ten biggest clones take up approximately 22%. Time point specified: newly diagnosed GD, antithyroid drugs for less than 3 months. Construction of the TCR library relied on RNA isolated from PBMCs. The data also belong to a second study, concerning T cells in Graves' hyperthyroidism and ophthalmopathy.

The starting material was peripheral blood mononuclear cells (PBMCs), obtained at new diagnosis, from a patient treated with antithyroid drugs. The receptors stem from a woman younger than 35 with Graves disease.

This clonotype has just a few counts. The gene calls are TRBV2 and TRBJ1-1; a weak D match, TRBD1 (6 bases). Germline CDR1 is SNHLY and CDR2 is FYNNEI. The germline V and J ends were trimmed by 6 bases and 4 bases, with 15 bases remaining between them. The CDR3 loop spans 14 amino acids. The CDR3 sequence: CASRGIRGGTEAFF. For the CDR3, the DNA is TGTGCCAGCAGGGGTATCAGGGGAGGCACTGAAGCTTTCTTT. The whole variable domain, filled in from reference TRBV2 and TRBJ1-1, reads EPEVTQTPSHQVTQMGQEVILRCVPISNHLYFYWYRQILGQKVEFLVSFYNNEISEKSEIFDDQFSVERPDGSNFTLKIRSTKLEDSAMYFCASRGIRGGTEAFFGQGTRLTVV.

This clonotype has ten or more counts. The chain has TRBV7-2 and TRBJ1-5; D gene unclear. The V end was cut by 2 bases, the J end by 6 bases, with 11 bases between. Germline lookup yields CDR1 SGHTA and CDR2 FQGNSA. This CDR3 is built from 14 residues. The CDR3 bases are TGTGCCAGCAGCTTAATACTAGGCGGTCAGCCCCAGCATTTT. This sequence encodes CASSLILGGQPQHF.

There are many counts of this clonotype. The CDR3, as DNA: TGTGCCAGCAGCTTAATTGCGGGAGGACCCTACAATGAGCAGTTCTTC. Protein product: CASSLIAGGPYNEQFF. This chain connects TRBV11-2 to TRBJ2-1; 8 bases map to TRBD2. V lost 2 bases, J lost 2 bases, and 5 bases stayed unmatched. CDR1 and CDR2 (germline): SGHAT, FQNNGV. This CDR3 is built from 16 residues.